Below, 3 T cell receptor beta chains from the same sample are listed, as sequenced in a study of blood T cell repertoires in COVID-19 (dated by TCRdb to 2018 to 2020). The protocol used for the library was the immunoSEQ multiplex PCR assay. As stored in TCRdb, this immuneACCESS dataset retains in-frame rearrangements with V and J assigned. A fraction of the clones does not appear; measured against another copy, unresolved V genes explain less than half of the discrepancy, and the remainder lacks a known reason. The sample profile shows 200,000 to 250,000 clones; 70% to 85% of them were found once. The ten top clones hold around 3.4% of the sample. Sample: PBMCs or T cells enriched from blood (not recorded which). The receptors originated from an older woman who had recovered from COVID-19.

The gene calls are TRBV30 and TRBJ2-3; 7 bases match TRBD2. After removal of 2 bases from V and 5 bases from J, the junction contained 1 base not matched to a gene. The CDR3 runs to 12 residues. Germline CDR1 GTSNPN, CDR2 SVGIG (reference sequence). CDR3 sequence (DNA): TGTGCCTGGAGTCCGGGGGGAGATACGCAGTATTTT. Translating gives CAWSPGGDTQYF.

In nucleotides, the CDR3 is TGTGCCAGCATCACCGGGACAGGGTCAAATACGCAGTATTTT. Amino acids: CASITGTGSNTQYF. This chain connects TRBV7-6 to TRBJ2-3, with 9 bases matching TRBD1. The V gene end was trimmed by 7 bases and the J gene end by 7 bases; junction bases not matched to a gene: 9. Germline CDR1 is SGHVS and CDR2 is FNYEAQ. The CDR3 loop spans 14 amino acids.

The chain combines TRBV7-2 with TRBJ2-4; no reliable D call. This CDR3 spans 16 amino acids. Looked up from germline, CDR1 is SGHTA and CDR2 is FQGNSA. The V end was cut by 1 base, the J end by 0 bases, with 10 bases between. CDR3 residues: CASSLDGVLAKNIQYF. The CDR3 DNA reads as TGTGCCAGCAGCTTAGATGGAGTGTTAGCCAAAAACATTCAGTACTTC. The full variable domain, rest sourced from reference TRBV7-2 and TRBJ2-4, is GAGVSQSPSNKVTEKGKDVELRCDPISGHTALYWYRQSLGQGLEFLIYFQGNSAPDKSGLPSDRFSAERTGGSVSTLTIQRTQQEDSAVYLCASSLDGVLAKNIQYFGAGTRLSVL.